The T cell receptor beta chain described here comes from a study of T-cell memory formation after mild COVID-19 listed by TCRdb under 2021. Background on the whole study: TCR sequence clusters from the two donors were found to be largely donor specific. T-cell clones expanding and contracting after mild COVID-19 in two donors were tracked by longitudinal TCRalpha and TCRbeta repertoire sequencing. Two young, previously healthy adult volunteers made up the cohort, one male and one female.

Paper-wide results and their limitations: The detection of some responding clones in pre-infection memory suggests that pre-existing cross-reactive memory T cells joined the SARS-CoV-2 response. Only a couple of mild cases were covered by the study, and larger cohorts that include severe cases with pre-infection samples were considered necessary. The second-wave clones that peaked on day 37 were not confirmed to be SARS-CoV-2 specific. Clones that contracted from day 15 to 85 showed balanced CD4/CD8 phenotypes, whereas a second wave of clones that expanded from day 15 to 37 leaned towards CD4+. Contracting CD4+ clones appeared mostly in the CM and EM memory subsets, whereas CD8+ clones were enriched in EMRA.

Sequencing used an Illumina NovaSeq 6000. TCRalpha and TCRbeta cDNA libraries were built by 5'RACE with constant-segment primers, adding sample barcodes and unique molecular identifiers. Trizol reagent was used to extract RNA from every sample. The libraries were amplified in two PCR steps, and the second step added a second sample barcode and Illumina TruSeq adapters. The libraries were sequenced on an Illumina NovaSeq using 2 x 150 bp paired-end reads. The original methods were these. The reads were demultiplexed and collapsed into UMI-guided consensus sequences using migec v1.2.7. Using mixcr v2.1.11, UMI consensuses were aligned to TRA and TRB V and J templates and then assembled into clonotypes. A clonotype was counted as expanded or contracted only if both edgeR and NoisET called the change significant, with noise models trained on biological replicates. edgeR calls used a false discovery rate-adjusted p below 0.01 and a log2 fold-change threshold of 1. As an exploratory analysis of dynamics, PCA with hierarchical clustering was applied to max-normalized trajectories of the 1000 most abundant clonotypes. Separately sequenced CD4+ and CD8+ repertoires were used to assign a CD4 or CD8 phenotype to each responding clone. Using fastp trimming at Q25 and MiXCR clonotype assembly, TCRdb reanalyzed the public sequencing data and kept in-frame beta chains. Each record represents a unique CDR3 protein, reported with the most common genes and DNA among its rows. V and J calls and clone size were set by TCRdb, not the authors. The sample has 50,000 to 60,000 distinct CDR3 sequences on record, about a quarter of them singletons. Of the sample, around 40% falls within the top ten clones.

Ficoll-Paque density gradient centrifugation was the method used to isolate PBMCs. From a lookup of the germline V gene (reference sequence), CDR1 and CDR2 are SEHNR and FQNEAQ. The CDR3 measures 17 amino acids from cysteine to phenylalanine. Only CDR3 DNA remains: 51 bases, in frame from the first base. Clipping removes 4 bases from V and 6 bases from J, with 11 as the unmatched junction base count. In the case of this clonotype: The clone's antigen remains unknown. No base quality values were provided; no much bigger clone lies one nucleotide off.

This receptor chain uses TRBV7-9 and TRBJ2-4; 11 junctional bases match TRBD2. Sequenced sample: PBMCs or a T cell subset sorted from them (not recorded which). The receptor was isolated from a man between 18 and 35 years old who had mild COVID-19 (a few samples of this study predate the infection). The sample titles of this study are shuffled in the database, so cell type and time point are left out; the donor was told from shared clones. The CDR3 loop reads CASSSRARLAGSNIQYF. The DNA is TGTGCCAGCAGCTCAAGGGCCCGACTAGCGGGGTCAAACATTCAGTACTTC.